The rows below give T cell receptor beta chains drawn from one sample of a study of shared clonotypes between healthy human individuals. Repertoires were generated with immunoSEQ multiplex PCR, while TCRdb's copy carries only in-frame clones and drops some. Here the sample spans approximately 2.5 million clones, approximately 94% being singletons. Sample: naive CD4+ T cells from PBMCs. These receptors were obtained from a man between 18 and 35 years old in good health. Some clones in this sample may be carry-over from other donors' samples. Each CDR3 is given with its conserved first and last residue. The D gene is left open where the match is weak. Not every row has a clone size; where given, it reads once, few, many or a size class.

TRBV4-1,TRBJ1-2,.,.,CASSQTRDGNYGYTF,TGCGCCAGCAGCCAGACCCGGGACGGTAACTATGGCTACACCTTC
TRBV29-1,TRBJ2-5,TRBD2,.,CSGGLAGGQETQYF,TGCAGCGGGGGACTAGCGGGAGGGCAAGAGACCCAGTACTTC
TRBV7-3,TRBJ2-2,TRBD1,.,CASSLNTRDRGRGELFF,TGTGCCAGCAGCCTCAATACCCGGGACAGGGGGCGCGGGGAGCTGTTTTTT
TRBV18,TRBJ1-2,.,.,CASSPGRENYGYTF,TGTGCCAGCTCACCGGGCAGGGAGAACTATGGCTACACCTTC
TRBV7-2,TRBJ1-1,.,.,CASGRNTEAFF,TGTGCCAGCGGGAGGAACACTGAAGCTTTCTTT
TRBV4-2,TRBJ2-1,TRBD1,.,CASSQAKDRGYYNEQFF,TGTGCCAGCAGCCAAGCCAAAGACAGGGGGTACTACAATGAGCAGTTCTTC
TRBV11-3,TRBJ2-2,TRBD1,.,CASSPGVAGGTGELFF,TGTGCCAGCAGCCCAGGGGTGGCAGGGGGAACCGGGGAGCTGTTTTTT
TRBV10-3,TRBJ1-1,.,.,CAISAGGQGREAFF,TGTGCCATCAGTGCTGGGGGGCAAGGGAGGGAAGCTTTCTTT
TRBV29-1,TRBJ1-1,.,once,CSAEPRAEAFF,TGCAGCGCCGAACCCAGGGCTGAAGCTTTCTTT
TRBV25-1,TRBJ1-2,.,.,CASSPTGGGSYGYTF,TGTGCCAGCAGTCCCACCGGGGGGGGGAGCTATGGCTACACCTTC
TRBV5-3,TRBJ2-7,.,.,CARSFRVRDTTYEQYF,TGTGCCAGAAGCTTTAGGGTAAGGGACACAACCTACGAGCAGTACTTC
TRBV21-1,TRBJ2-6,.,.,CASSPPTGLLCRANVLTF,TGTGCCAGCAGCCCCCCAACAGGGCTACTCTGTAGGGCCAACGTCCTGACTTTC
TRBV18,TRBJ1-1,.,.,CASSQQRGVEAFF,TGTGCCAGCTCACAGCAGAGGGGTGTGGAAGCTTTCTTT
TRBV7-6,TRBJ2-2,.,.,CASTFFEATGELFF,TGTGCCAGCACCTTTTTTGAGGCGACCGGGGAGCTGTTTTTT
TRBV9,TRBJ2-1,TRBD2,.,CASSVSGTSSYNEQFF,TGTGCCAGCAGCGTATCGGGGACTAGCTCCTACAATGAGCAGTTCTTC
TRBV5-1,TRBJ2-3,TRBD2,.,CASRFIAGTSTDTQYF,TGCGCCAGCAGATTTATAGCGGGAACTAGCACAGATACGCAGTATTTT
TRBV30,TRBJ1-6,TRBD1,.,CAWGTVSPLHF,TGTGCCTGGGGGACAGTTTCACCCCTCCACTTT
TRBV5-4,TRBJ2-1,.,.,CASSLDSRSYNEQFF,TGTGCCAGCAGCTTGGACAGTCGCTCCTACAATGAGCAGTTCTTC
TRBV7-2,TRBJ1-2,.,.,CASSLESNYGYTF,TGTGCCAGCAGCTTAGAATCTAACTATGGCTACACCTTC
TRBV5-4,TRBJ2-5,TRBD2,once,CASSLNLAGAETQYF,TGTGCCAGCAGCCTAAACCTAGCGGGAGCCGAGACCCAGTACTTC
TRBV28,TRBJ2-7,.,.,CASRRTERKYEQYF,TGTGCCAGCAGAAGGACGGAGAGAAAATACGAGCAGTACTTC
TRBV29-1,TRBJ2-3,.,.,CSVVGRYTDTQYF,TGCAGCGTTGTAGGGCGGTACACAGATACGCAGTATTTT
TRBV28,TRBJ2-5,.,.,CASSPIRVAQYF,TGTGCCAGCAGCCCTATCCGAGTGGCCCAGTACTTC
TRBV5-5,TRBJ2-7,.,.,CASSLASSVVYEQYF,TGTGCCAGCAGCTTGGCTAGCTCCGTGGTTTACGAGCAGTACTTC
TRBV19,TRBJ2-7,.,.,CASSSGTPTFYEQYF,TGTGCCAGTAGCTCCGGGACACCGACCTTCTACGAGCAGTACTTC
TRBV4-2,TRBJ2-4,TRBD2,.,CASSPVLAGGNIQYF,TGTGCCAGCAGCCCCGTCCTAGCGGGCGGAAACATTCAGTACTTC
TRBV4-2,TRBJ2-2,TRBD2,.,CASSRQKMGGWRSNTGELFF,TGTGCCAGCAGCCGGCAAAAGATGGGGGGGTGGCGATCGAACACCGGGGAGCTGTTTTTT
TRBV7-2,TRBJ2-3,TRBD2,.,CASSLVMASGLDTQYF,TGTGCCAGCAGCTTAGTTATGGCTAGCGGACTAGATACGCAGTATTTT
TRBV5-4,TRBJ2-1,.,.,CASSLVGRPNEQFF,TGTGCCAGCAGCTTGGTGGGAAGGCCAAATGAGCAGTTCTTC
TRBV28,TRBJ1-4,.,.,CASSGRGAGGKLFF,TGTGCCAGCAGTGGGCGCGGGGCCGGAGGAAAACTGTTTTTT
TRBV28,TRBJ2-7,.,.,CASSPNDGYSYEQYF,TGTGCCAGCAGTCCCAACGACGGCTACTCCTACGAGCAGTACTTC
TRBV5-1,TRBJ2-2,TRBD1,.,CASRNWRQGSNTGELFF,TGCGCCAGCAGAAATTGGAGACAGGGATCGAACACCGGGGAGCTGTTTTTT
TRBV18,TRBJ2-7,.,.,CASSPPGFVSYEQYF,TGTGCCAGCTCACCACCGGGGTTTGTATCCTACGAGCAGTACTTC
TRBV7-9,TRBJ2-1,.,.,CASSASQGGSYNEQFF,TGTGCCAGCAGCGCTAGTCAGGGGGGCTCCTACAATGAGCAGTTCTTC
TRBV7-2,TRBJ2-7,.,.,CASSPEASSYEQYF,TGTGCCAGCAGTCCCGAGGCTAGCTCCTACGAGCAGTACTTC
TRBV4-3,TRBJ2-7,TRBD2,.,CASSQLAGGPYEQYF,TGCGCCAGCAGCCAACTAGCGGGAGGGCCCTACGAGCAGTACTTC
TRBV6-6,TRBJ1-2,TRBD1,once,CASSYHTGEGGYTF,TGTGCCAGCAGTTACCATACAGGGGAAGGCGGCTACACCTTC
TRBV4-2,TRBJ2-1,.,.,CASSPAEGRIVEQFF,TGTGCCAGCAGCCCGGCCGAAGGGAGAATAGTTGAGCAGTTCTTC
TRBV29-1,TRBJ1-3,.,.,CSVEVRTPGNTIYF,TGCAGCGTCGAGGTCAGGACGCCTGGAAACACCATATATTTT
TRBV30,TRBJ1-3,.,.,CAWGRDFSGNTIYF,TGTGCCTGGGGCCGGGACTTTAGTGGAAACACCATATATTTT
TRBV14,TRBJ2-1,.,.,CASSQFQGSYNEQFF,TGTGCCAGCAGCCAATTTCAGGGCTCCTACAATGAGCAGTTCTTC
TRBV7-9,TRBJ1-1,TRBD1,once,CASSHWDRATEAFF,TGTGCCAGCAGCCACTGGGACAGGGCTACTGAAGCTTTCTTT
TRBV19,TRBJ2-5,.,once,CASKGVKLGAETQYF,TGTGCCAGTAAGGGGGTGAAACTAGGGGCGGAGACCCAGTACTTC
TRBV7-2,TRBJ1-2,TRBD1,.,CASSLARDRVDGYGYTF,TGTGCCAGCAGCTTAGCGCGAGACAGGGTAGATGGGTATGGCTACACCTTC
TRBV30,TRBJ2-3,.,.,CAWSALGPDTDTQYF,TGTGCCTGGAGTGCACTTGGGCCAGATACAGATACGCAGTATTTT
TRBV2,TRBJ2-5,TRBD2,.,CASSRAGLYQETQYF,TGTGCCAGCAGTAGAGCGGGACTATACCAAGAGACCCAGTACTTC